This T cell receptor beta chain is from a study of response to subunit inactivated influenza vaccine. Study-wide results and caveats: The authors offered the suggestion that each seasonal influenza vaccination recruits few new T cells.

In germline, CDR1 is MDHEN, CDR2 SYDVKM. V lost 1 base and J lost 4, with 7 bases in between. This CDR3 has 13 amino acids. Comments on this clonotype: Antigen: not known.

TCRdb reanalysed the RT-PCR reads using MiXCR and keeps one entry per CDR3 protein. The profile shows hundreds of thousands of distinct CDR3 sequences, 12% of them singletons. This specimen consisted of PBMCs from blood, obtained on the day of vaccination. The sequence was collected from a man aged 45 to 65 who received an inactivated influenza vaccine. This chain links TRBV28 with TRBJ1-2; maybe TRBD1 (5 bases). The CDR3 is CASSLFGGYGYTF. The CDR3 DNA is TGTGCCAGCAGTTTATTTGGGGGCTATGGCTACACCTTC.